This is a list of T cell receptor beta chains from one sample in a study of shared clonotypes between healthy human individuals. Libraries were prepared by immunoSEQ multiplex PCR; TCRdb keeps only in-frame clonotypes and omits some of them. The table has approximately 510,000 clones, 60% to 85% seen once; the top ten hold roughly 13%. Source material: PBMCs. Receptor source: a woman aged 40 to 50 in good health. Some clones in this sample may be carry-over from other donors' samples. The CDR3 runs from the conserved cysteine through the conserved F or W. The D gene is left open where the match is weak. Rows give clone size only sometimes, using once, few, many, or a class for an expanded clone.

v_gene	j_gene	len	d_gene	abundance	CDR3aa	CDR3nt
TRBV18	TRBJ2-7	14	-	many	CASSPPLRNYEQYF	TGTGCCAGCTCACCACCATTGCGCAATTACGAGCAGTACTTC
TRBV2	TRBJ1-2	12	-	-	CASSEGRVGYTF	TGTGCCAGCAGTGAAGGCAGGGTTGGCTACACCTTC
TRBV27	TRBJ2-5	18	TRBD2	-	CASSFAGTSGRAEETQYF	TGTGCCAGCAGTTTCGCGGGAACTAGCGGGAGGGCGGAAGAGACCCAGTACTTC
TRBV19	TRBJ2-7	15	TRBD1	-	CASSMGQSHTYEQYF	TGTGCCAGTAGTATGGGACAGTCCCACACCTACGAGCAGTACTTC
TRBV28	TRBJ1-3	13	-	once	CASTTSPRNTIYF	TGTGCCAGCACCACCTCCCCCCGAAACACCATATATTTT
TRBV7-9	TRBJ2-5	14	-	-	CASRAGTVQETQYF	TGTGCCAGCAGAGCCGGGACGGTTCAAGAGACCCAGTACTTC
TRBV5-1	TRBJ1-1	14	-	-	CASSFDRLNTEAFF	TGCGCCAGCAGCTTCGACAGGCTGAACACTGAAGCCTTCTTT
TRBV5-6	TRBJ1-2	15	-	-	CASSIRAPFTHGYTF	TGTGCCAGCAGCATACGGGCCCCATTCACTCATGGCTACACCTTC
TRBV18	TRBJ1-4	15	-	-	CASSPRTRVNEKLFF	TGTGCCAGCTCACCTAGAACCAGGGTGAATGAAAAACTGTTTTTT
TRBV5-4	TRBJ2-6	16	-	-	CASSPGAYSGANVLTF	TGTGCCAGCAGCCCCGGGGCCTACTCTGGGGCCAACGTCCTGACTTTC
TRBV11-2	TRBJ2-2	17	TRBD2	-	CASSSDSLSGRVGSLFF	TGTGCCAGCAGCTCCGATTCACTTAGCGGGAGGGTGGGAAGTCTGTTTTTT
TRBV7-2	TRBJ2-3	15	-	-	CASSGRDGSTDTQYF	TGTGCCAGCAGCGGCAGGGACGGGAGCACAGATACGCAGTATTTT
TRBV7-9	TRBJ1-1	14	-	-	CASSFGQMNTEAFF	TGTGCCAGCAGCTTCGGACAGATGAACACTGAAGCTTTCTTT
TRBV6-1	TRBJ2-2	11	-	once	CASGMGGELFF	TGTGCCAGCGGTATGGGCGGGGAGCTGTTTTTT
TRBV18	TRBJ2-3	18	TRBD2	-	CASSQSTSGRAMGDTQYF	TGTGCCAGCTCGCAGTCGACTAGCGGGAGGGCCATGGGAGATACGCAGTATTTT
TRBV7-9	TRBJ2-1	15	TRBD2	-	CASSPGLAGGNEQFF	TGTGCCAGCAGCCCGGGACTAGCGGGGGGCAATGAGCAGTTCTTC
TRBV28	TRBJ1-4	17	-	few	CASRNRDGGHSNEKLFF	TGTGCCAGCAGAAACCGGGACGGGGGGCATAGTAATGAAAAACTGTTTTTT
TRBV2	TRBJ2-3	18	TRBD2	-	CASSGRPGTSGIGDTQYF	TGTGCCAGCAGTGGACGCCCCGGGACTAGCGGGATTGGGGATACGCAGTATTTT
TRBV4-2	TRBJ2-1	16	-	-	CASSQEVREAYNEQFF	TGTGCCAGCAGCCAAGAAGTACGGGAAGCCTACAATGAGCAGTTCTTC
TRBV7-7	TRBJ2-5	15	TRBD1	many	CASSLDIDRGGTQYF	TGTGCCAGCAGCTTAGACATCGACAGGGGAGGGACCCAGTACTTC
TRBV30	TRBJ1-1	20	TRBD1	few	CAWSVFTGGLTGVLDTEAFF	TGTGCCTGGAGTGTATTTACAGGGGGCCTTACAGGGGTCTTGGACACTGAAGCTTTCTTT
TRBV7-9	TRBJ1-5	14	-	-	CASSLGGPGQPQHF	TGTGCCAGCAGCTTGGGCGGTCCGGGACAGCCCCAGCATTTT
TRBV15	TRBJ2-5	14	-	-	CATSRDPGQETQYF	TGTGCCACCAGCAGAGATCCGGGGCAAGAGACCCAGTACTTC
TRBV28	TRBJ2-1	14	TRBD2	few	CASSLTSEIREQFF	TGTGCCAGCAGTTTGACTAGCGAAATACGTGAGCAGTTCTTC
TRBV11-2	TRBJ2-7	18	TRBD2	-	CASSLIVTSGSRSYEQYF	TGTGCCAGCAGCTTAATCGTAACTAGCGGGAGTCGGTCCTACGAGCAGTACTTC
TRBV7-2	TRBJ2-3	13	-	-	CASSYQTADTQYF	TGTGCCAGCAGCTACCAGACGGCAGATACGCAGTATTTT
TRBV2	TRBJ2-7	13	TRBD1	-	CASRNGQGLEQYF	TGTGCCAGCAGAAACGGACAGGGACTCGAGCAGTACTTC
TRBV28	TRBJ1-3	15	-	-	CASSSHSSSGNTIYF	TGTGCCAGCAGTTCGCACAGCTCCTCTGGAAACACCATATATTTT
TRBV7-6	TRBJ2-7	14	-	-	CASSFGGVISEQYF	TGTGCCAGCAGCTTTGGGGGAGTTATCTCCGAGCAGTACTTC
TRBV19	TRBJ2-3	14	TRBD2	-	CASSLREGTDTQYF	TGTGCCAGTAGTCTGCGGGAGGGTACAGATACGCAGTATTTT
TRBV28	TRBJ1-4	14	-	many	CASRTQGQGEKLFF	TGTGCCAGCAGAACACAGGGCCAGGGGGAAAAACTGTTTTTT
TRBV6-5	TRBJ1-4	15	TRBD1	once	CASSPDRELGRQLFF	TGTGCCAGCAGCCCTGACAGGGAATTAGGGAGACAACTGTTTTTT
TRBV27	TRBJ2-1	13	-	-	CASSRGLPNEQFF	TGTGCCAGCAGTCGGGGGCTACCCAATGAGCAGTTCTTC
TRBV7-9	TRBJ2-5	15	-	-	CASSLSADVLRTQYF	TGTGCCAGCAGCTTAAGCGCGGACGTGCTCCGGACCCAGTACTTC
TRBV5-6	TRBJ2-2	14	-	-	CASSLERLGGELFF	TGTGCCAGCAGCTTGGAGCGACTGGGAGGGGAGCTGTTTTTT
TRBV10-1	TRBJ1-3	18	TRBD1	-	CASSDCNRTGSSGNTIYF	TGCGCCAGCAGTGATTGTAACAGGACAGGCAGCTCTGGAAACACCATATATTTT
TRBV9	TRBJ2-1	15	TRBD2	-	CASTTTSGAYNEQFF	TGTGCCAGCACAACGACTAGCGGAGCCTACAATGAGCAGTTCTTC